This T cell receptor (beta chain) was identified in a study of OX40 agonist ivuxolimab in advanced cancers. Libraries were prepared by immunoSEQ multiplex PCR; TCRdb keeps only in-frame clonotypes and omits some of them. This repertoire shows 95,000 to 100,000 clones, around 92% found once; its top ten account for around 0.25%. CDR3 length: 15 amino acids. CDR1 and CDR2 (germline): LGHNT, FRNRAP. With 7 bases removed from V and 0 bases from J, the gap between germline ends came to 13 bases. This sample comprised CD4+ or CD8+ T cells sorted from blood, obtained in a trial of the OX40 agonist ivuxolimab. The V call is TRBV12-5, the J call TRBJ2-1; tentative D call: TRBD1 (7 bases). This TCR was recovered from an adult with an advanced solid tumor such as melanoma, head and neck, liver or kidney cancer. CDR3 sequence reads: CASAWGDSSYNEQFF. Written as DNA, the CDR3 is TGTGCTAGTGCCTGGGGGGACAGCTCCTACAATGAGCAGTTCTTC.